This T cell receptor (beta chain) stems from a study of beta chain features in type 1 diabetes. TCRB transcripts that were expressed got sequenced, as all of the isolated RNA had been reverse transcribed. Approximately 3.7 million reads per sample on average were obtained from naive, central memory and regulatory T cell samples. Clones were read by immunoSEQ multiplex PCR, and TCRdb kept only the in-frame ones, dropping some. Seen here are some 700,000 clones, around 15% observed once, and the top ten hold 0.022%. Whole-study findings and limits: Any PCR bias toward short templates would affect both groups alike. Within each of all four CD4+ subsets, Type 1 diabetes patients had TCRB CDR3s that were moderately but significantly shorter.

This clone has just a few counts. As yet, its antigen is unknown. Germline assignment: CDR1 SEHNR and CDR2 FQNEAQ (reference sequence). V gave up 4 bases and J gave up 5 bases; unmatched junction bases: 11. The CDR3 runs to 17 residues. The material sequenced was naive CD4+ T cells from blood. The chain joins TRBV7-9 to TRBJ2-5; TRBD1 aligns across 12 bases. This receptor was identified in a man younger than 30 with type 1 diabetes. Here the CDR3 DNA reads TGTGCCAGCAGCTCTAGCGGAGCCGGGACAGGGGGCGAGACCCAGTACTTC. Translated, it gives CASSSSGAGTGGETQYF.